This record looks at one T cell receptor beta chain sequence and its context. Its antigen is unidentified. The record originates from a study of persistence of HIV-infected CD4 T cells. Study outcomes and limitations: Compared with CD3/CD28-stimulated cells, CMV- and Gag-responding cells showed lower TCRbeta richness.

The J segment lost 7 bases and the V segment lost 5 bases, leaving 2 bases of the junction unmatched. CDR3 size: 15 residues. Germline values: CDR1 SGHVS, CDR2 FNYEAQ. The immunoSEQ assay was version 4, run in survey mode. Some clones are missing from TCRdb's copy, which holds only in-frame ones; the method was immunoSEQ multiplex PCR. The sample yields just under 65,000 clones, approximately 75% seen once. The stimulus was an HIV-1 Gag 15-mer peptide pool, roughly 1 ug/peptide/mL. Memory cells lacking CD40L and CD69 with high CD45RO were sorted. These HIV-1-infected adults initiated suppressive ART in chronic infection.

The sequenced sample was CD4+ T cells sorted from PBMCs after approximately 18-hour stimulation, obtained from a patient who received antiretroviral therapy. The clonotype comes from an adult man with HIV who was CMV-seropositive. The chain recombines TRBV7-6 with TRBJ2-1; 16 positions agree with TRBD2. The DNA for the CDR3 is TGTGCCAGCAGCACGGGACTAGCGGGGGGGAATGAGCAGTTCTTC. It specifies CASSTGLAGGNEQFF.